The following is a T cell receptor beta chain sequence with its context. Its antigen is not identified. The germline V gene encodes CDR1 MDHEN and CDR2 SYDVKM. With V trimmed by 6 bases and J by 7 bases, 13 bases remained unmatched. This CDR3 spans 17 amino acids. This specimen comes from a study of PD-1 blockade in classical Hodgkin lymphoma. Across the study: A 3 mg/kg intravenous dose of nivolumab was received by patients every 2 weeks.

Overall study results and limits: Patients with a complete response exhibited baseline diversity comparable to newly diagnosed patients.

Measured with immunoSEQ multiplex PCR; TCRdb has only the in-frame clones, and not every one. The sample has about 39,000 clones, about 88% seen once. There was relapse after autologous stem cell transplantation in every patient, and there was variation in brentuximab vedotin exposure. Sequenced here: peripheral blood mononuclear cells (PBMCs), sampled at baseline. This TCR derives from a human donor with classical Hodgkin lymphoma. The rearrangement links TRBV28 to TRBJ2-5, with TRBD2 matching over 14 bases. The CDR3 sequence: CASSGLAGGLGGTTQYF. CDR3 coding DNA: TGTGCCAGCAGCGGACTAGCGGGGGGACTCGGTGGTACGACCCAGTACTTC.